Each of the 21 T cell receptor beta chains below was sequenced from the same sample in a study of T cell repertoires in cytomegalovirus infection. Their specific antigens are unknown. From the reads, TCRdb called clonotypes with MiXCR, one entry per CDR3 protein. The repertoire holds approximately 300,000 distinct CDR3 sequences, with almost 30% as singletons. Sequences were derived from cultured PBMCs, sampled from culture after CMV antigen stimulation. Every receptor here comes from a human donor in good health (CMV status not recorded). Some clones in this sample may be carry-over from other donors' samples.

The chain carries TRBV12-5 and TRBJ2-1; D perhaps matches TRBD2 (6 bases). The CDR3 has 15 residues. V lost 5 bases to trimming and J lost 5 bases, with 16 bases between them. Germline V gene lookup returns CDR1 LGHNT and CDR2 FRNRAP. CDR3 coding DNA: TGTGCTAGTGGTCCCCGGGCCGCGGGAAACAATGAGCAGTTCTTC. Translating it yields CASGPRAAGNNEQFF.

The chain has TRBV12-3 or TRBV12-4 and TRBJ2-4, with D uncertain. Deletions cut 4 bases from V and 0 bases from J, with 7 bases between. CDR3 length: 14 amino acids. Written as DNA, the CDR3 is TGTGCCAGCAGTTACAGATTAGCCAAAAACATTCAGTACTTC. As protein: CASSYRLAKNIQYF.

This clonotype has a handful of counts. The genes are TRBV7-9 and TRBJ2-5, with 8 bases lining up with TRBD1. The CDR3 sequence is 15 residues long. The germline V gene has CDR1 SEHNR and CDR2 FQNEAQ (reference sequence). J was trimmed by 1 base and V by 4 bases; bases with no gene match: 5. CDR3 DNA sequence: TGTGCCAGCAGCTGGGTCGGACAGGGCCAAGAGACCCAGTACTTC. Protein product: CASSWVGQGQETQYF.

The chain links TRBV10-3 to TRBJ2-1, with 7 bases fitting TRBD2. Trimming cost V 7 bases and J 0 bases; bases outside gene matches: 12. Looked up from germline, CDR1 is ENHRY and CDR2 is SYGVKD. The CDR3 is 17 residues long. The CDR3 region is CAITVTSLDSSYNEQFF. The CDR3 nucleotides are TGTGCCATCACCGTGACTAGCTTAGATAGCTCCTACAATGAGCAGTTCTTC.

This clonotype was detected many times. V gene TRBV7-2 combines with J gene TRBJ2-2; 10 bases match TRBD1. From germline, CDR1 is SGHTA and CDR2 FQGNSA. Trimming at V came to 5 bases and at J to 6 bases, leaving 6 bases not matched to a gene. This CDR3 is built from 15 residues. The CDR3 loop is CASSAPGTGAGELFF. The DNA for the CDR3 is TGTGCCAGCAGCGCCCCCGGGACAGGGGCCGGGGAGCTGTTTTTT.

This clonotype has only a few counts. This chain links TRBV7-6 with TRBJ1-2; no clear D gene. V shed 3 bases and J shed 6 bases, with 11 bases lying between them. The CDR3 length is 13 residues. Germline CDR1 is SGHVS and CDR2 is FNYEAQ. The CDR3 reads CASSFAASDGYTF. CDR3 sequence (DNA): TGTGCCAGCAGCTTCGCGGCTAGCGATGGCTACACCTTC.

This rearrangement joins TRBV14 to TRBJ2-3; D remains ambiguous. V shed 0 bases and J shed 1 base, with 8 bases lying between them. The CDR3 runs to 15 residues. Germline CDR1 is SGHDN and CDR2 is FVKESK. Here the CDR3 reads CASSQDWARTDTQYF. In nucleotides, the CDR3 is TGTGCCAGCAGCCAAGATTGGGCCCGCACAGATACGCAGTATTTT.

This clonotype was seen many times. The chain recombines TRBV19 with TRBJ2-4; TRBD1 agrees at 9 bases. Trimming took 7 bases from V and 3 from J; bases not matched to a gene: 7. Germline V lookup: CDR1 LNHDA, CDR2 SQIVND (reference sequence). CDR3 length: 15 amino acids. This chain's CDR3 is CASTPTGGGKNIQYF. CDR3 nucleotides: TGTGCCAGTACCCCGACAGGGGGGGGCAAAAACATTCAGTACTTC.

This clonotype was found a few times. This chain's CDR3 is CASSNPLPSGSYVNEQFF. The CDR3 DNA is TGTGCCAGCAGCAATCCACTACCGAGCGGGAGTTATGTAAATGAGCAGTTCTTC. The chain is built from TRBV7-2 and TRBJ2-1, with TRBD2 matching 8 bases. Trimming removed 5 bases from V and 7 bases from J; junction bases left unmatched: 19. This CDR3 is 18 amino acids long. Germline CDR1 SGHTA, CDR2 FQGNSA.

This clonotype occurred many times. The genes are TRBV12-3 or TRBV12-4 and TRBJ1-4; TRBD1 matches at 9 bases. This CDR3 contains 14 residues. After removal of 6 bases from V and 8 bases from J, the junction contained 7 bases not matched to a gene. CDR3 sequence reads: CASSPQGAMEKLFF. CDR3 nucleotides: TGTGCCAGCAGCCCACAGGGGGCTATGGAAAAACTGTTTTTT.

CDR3 protein: CASSPGTVSYNSPLHF. The CDR3 DNA is TGTGCCAGCAGCCCAGGGACGGTCTCCTATAATTCACCCCTCCACTTT. V is TRBV7-2 and J is TRBJ1-6, with D perhaps matching TRBD1 (5 bases). CDR1 and CDR2 (germline): SGHTA, FQGNSA. Trimming shortened V by 5 bases and J by 0 bases, and 11 bases separated the two germline ends. The CDR3 has 16 amino acids. The full variable domain, completed using reference TRBV7-2 and TRBJ1-6, is GAGVSQSPSNKVTEKGKDVELRCDPISGHTALYWYRQSLGQGLEFLIYFQGNSAPDKSGLPSDRFSAERTGGSVSTLTIQRTQQEDSAVYLCASSPGTVSYNSPLHFGNGTRLTVT.

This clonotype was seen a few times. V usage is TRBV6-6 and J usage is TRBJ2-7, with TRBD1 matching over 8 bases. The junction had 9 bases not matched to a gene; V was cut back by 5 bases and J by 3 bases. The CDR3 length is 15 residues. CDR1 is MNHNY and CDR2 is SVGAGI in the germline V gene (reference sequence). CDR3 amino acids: CASSSRDRSYYEQYF. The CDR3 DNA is TGTGCCAGCAGTAGCCGGGACAGGTCCTACTACGAGCAGTACTTC.

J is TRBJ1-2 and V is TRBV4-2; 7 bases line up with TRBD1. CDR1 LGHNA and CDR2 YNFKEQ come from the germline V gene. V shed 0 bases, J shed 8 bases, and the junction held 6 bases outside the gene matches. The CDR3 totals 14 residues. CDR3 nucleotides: TGTGCCAGCAGCCAAGAACAGGGGCGTGAAGGCTACACCTTC. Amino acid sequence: CASSQEQGREGYTF.

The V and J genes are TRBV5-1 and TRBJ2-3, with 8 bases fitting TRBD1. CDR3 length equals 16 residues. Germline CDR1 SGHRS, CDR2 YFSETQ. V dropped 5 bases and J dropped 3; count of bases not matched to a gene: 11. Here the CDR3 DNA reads TGCGCCAGCAGTCTCCTCAGGGGGCCTTCAACAGATACGCAGTATTTT. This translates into CASSLLRGPSTDTQYF.

The CDR3 nucleotides read TGTGCCATCGGAGGGGAAGCCTTGGATGGCTACACCTTC. The encoded protein is CAIGGEALDGYTF. The chain employs TRBV10-3 and TRBJ1-2; D might be TRBD1 (5 bases). Trimming left V 8 bases short and J 6 bases short, with 16 bases between. Germline loops: CDR1 ENHRY, CDR2 SYGVKD. The CDR3 has 13 residues.

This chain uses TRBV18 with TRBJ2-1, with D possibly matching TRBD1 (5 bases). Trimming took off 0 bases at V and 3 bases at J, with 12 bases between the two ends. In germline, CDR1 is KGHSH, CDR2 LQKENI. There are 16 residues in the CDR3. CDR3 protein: CASSPPQQGLYNEQFF. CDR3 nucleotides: TGTGCCAGCTCACCACCCCAGCAGGGCCTCTACAATGAGCAGTTCTTC.

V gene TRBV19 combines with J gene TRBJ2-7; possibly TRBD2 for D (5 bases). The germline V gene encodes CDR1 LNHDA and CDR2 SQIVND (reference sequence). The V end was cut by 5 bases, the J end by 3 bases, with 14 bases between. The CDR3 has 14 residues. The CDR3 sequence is CASSSDFRSYEQYF. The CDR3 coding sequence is TGTGCCAGTAGTTCGGACTTTCGGAGCTACGAGCAGTACTTC.

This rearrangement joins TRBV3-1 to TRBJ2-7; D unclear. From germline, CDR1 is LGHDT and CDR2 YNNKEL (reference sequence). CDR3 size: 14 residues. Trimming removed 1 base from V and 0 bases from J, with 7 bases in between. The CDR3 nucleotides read TGTGCCAGCAGCCAAGCGAGGAGCTCCTACGAGCAGTACTTC. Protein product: CASSQARSSYEQYF.

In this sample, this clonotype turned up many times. CDR3 nucleotides: TGTGCCAGCAGCTTCCCGACAGCTGATCAGCCCCAGCATTTT. Encoded protein: CASSFPTADQPQHF. The V gene is TRBV7-3, the J gene TRBJ1-5; a possible D gene is TRBD1 (5 bases). Germline values: CDR1 SGHTA, CDR2 FQGTGA. The CDR3 totals 14 residues. Trimming took 3 bases from V and 5 from J, leaving 11 bases between them.

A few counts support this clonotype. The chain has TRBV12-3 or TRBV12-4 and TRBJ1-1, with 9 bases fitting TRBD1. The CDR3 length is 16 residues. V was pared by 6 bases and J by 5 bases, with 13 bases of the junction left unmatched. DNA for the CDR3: TGTGCCAGCAGCGCTGTGGGGGGACAGGGTGGTACTGAAGCTTTCTTT. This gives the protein CASSAVGGQGGTEAFF.

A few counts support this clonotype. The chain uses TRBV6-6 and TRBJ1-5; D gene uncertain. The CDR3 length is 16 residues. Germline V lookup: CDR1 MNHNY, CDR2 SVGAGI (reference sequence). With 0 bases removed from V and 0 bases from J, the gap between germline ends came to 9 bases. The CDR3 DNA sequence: TGTGCCAGCAGTTACTCAGGCAGCTTTAGCAATCAGCCCCAGCATTTT. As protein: CASSYSGSFSNQPQHF.